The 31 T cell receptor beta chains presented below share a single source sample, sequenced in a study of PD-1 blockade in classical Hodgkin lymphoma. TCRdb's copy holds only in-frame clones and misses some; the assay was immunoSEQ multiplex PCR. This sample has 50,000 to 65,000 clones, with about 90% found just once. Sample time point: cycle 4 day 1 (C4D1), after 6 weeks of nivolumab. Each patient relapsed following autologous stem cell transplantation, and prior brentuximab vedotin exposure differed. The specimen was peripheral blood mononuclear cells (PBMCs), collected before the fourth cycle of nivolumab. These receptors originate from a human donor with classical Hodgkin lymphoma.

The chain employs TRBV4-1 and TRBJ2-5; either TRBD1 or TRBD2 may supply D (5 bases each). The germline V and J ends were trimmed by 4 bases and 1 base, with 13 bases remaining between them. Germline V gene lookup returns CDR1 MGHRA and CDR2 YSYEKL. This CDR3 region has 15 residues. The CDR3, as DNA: TGCGCCAGCAGCCCACTAGGGGCAGGCCAAGAGACCCAGTACTTC. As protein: CASSPLGAGQETQYF.

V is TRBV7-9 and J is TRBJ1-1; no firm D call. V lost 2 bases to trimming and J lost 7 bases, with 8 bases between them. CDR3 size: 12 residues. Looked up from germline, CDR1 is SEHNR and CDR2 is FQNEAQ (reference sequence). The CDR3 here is CASSLSGNEAFF. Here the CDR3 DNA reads TGTGCCAGCAGCTTATCGGGGAATGAAGCTTTCTTT.

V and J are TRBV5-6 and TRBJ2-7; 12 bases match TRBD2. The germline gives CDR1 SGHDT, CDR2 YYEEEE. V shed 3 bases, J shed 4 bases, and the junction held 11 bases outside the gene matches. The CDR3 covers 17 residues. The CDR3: CASSYRTSGEVWYEQYF. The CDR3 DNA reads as TGTGCCAGCAGCTACAGGACTAGCGGGGAGGTATGGTACGAGCAGTACTTC.

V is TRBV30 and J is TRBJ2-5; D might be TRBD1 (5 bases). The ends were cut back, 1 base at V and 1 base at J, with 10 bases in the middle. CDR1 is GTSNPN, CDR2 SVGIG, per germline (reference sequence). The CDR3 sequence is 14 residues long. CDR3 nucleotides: TGTGCCTGGAGTGGTGGACACGGCCAAGAGACCCAGTACTTC. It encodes CAWSGGHGQETQYF. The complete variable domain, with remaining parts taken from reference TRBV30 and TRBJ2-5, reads SQTIHQWPATLVQPVGSPLSLECTVEGTSNPNLYWYRQAAGRGLQLLFYSVGIGQISSEVPQNLSASRPQDRQFILSSKKLLLSDSGFYLCAWSGGHGQETQYFGPGTRLLVL.

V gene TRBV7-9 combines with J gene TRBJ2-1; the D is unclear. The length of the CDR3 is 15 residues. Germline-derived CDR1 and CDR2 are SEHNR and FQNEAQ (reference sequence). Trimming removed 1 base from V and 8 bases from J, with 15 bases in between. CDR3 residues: CASSLVSRNIDEQFF. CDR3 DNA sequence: TGTGCCAGCAGCTTAGTTTCTAGGAATATAGATGAGCAGTTCTTC.

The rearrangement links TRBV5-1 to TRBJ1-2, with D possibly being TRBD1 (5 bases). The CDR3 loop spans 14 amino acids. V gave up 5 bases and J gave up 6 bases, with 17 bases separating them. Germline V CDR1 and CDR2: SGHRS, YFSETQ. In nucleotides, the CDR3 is TGCGCCAGCAGATCAACCCCACGGGGGGATGGCTACACCTTC. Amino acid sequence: CASRSTPRGDGYTF.

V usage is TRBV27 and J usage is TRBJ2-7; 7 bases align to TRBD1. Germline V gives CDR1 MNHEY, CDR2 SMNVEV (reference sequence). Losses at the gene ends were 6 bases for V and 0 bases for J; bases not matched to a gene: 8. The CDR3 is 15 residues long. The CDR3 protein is CASSPTGQSSYEQYF. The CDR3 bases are TGTGCCAGCAGCCCCACGGGACAGAGCTCCTACGAGCAGTACTTC.

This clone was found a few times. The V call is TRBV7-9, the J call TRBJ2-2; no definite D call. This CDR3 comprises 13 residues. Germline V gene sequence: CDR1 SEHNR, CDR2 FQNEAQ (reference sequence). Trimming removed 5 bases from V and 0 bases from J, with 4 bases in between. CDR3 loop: CASSQANTGELFF. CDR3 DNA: TGTGCCAGCAGCCAGGCGAACACCGGGGAGCTGTTTTTT.

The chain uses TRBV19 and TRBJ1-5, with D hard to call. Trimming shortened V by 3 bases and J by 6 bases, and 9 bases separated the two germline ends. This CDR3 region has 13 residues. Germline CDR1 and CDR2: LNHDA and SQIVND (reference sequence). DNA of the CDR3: TGTGCCAGTAGTATTGTGGGATTTCAGCCCCAGCATTTT. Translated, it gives CASSIVGFQPQHF.

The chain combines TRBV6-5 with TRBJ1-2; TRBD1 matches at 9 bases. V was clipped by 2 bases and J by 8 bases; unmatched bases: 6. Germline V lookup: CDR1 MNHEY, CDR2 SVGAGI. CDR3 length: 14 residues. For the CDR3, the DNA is TGTGCCAGCAGTTACGGGACAGGGTTTCGCGGCTACACCTTC. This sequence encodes CASSYGTGFRGYTF.

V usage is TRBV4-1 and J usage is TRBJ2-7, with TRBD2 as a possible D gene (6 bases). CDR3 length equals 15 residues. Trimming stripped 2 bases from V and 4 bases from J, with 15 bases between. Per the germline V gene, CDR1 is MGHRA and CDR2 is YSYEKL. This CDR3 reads CASSQPGTPVYEQYF. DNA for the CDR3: TGCGCCAGCAGCCAACCCGGGACTCCAGTGTACGAGCAGTACTTC.

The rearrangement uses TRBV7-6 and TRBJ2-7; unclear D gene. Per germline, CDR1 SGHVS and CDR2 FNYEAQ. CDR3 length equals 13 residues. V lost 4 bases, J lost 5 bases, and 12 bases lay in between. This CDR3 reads CASSSIVGHEQYF. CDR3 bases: TGTGCCAGCAGCTCCATAGTGGGTCACGAGCAGTACTTC.

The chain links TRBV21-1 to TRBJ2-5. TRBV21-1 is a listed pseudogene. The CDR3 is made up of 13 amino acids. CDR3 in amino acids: CASITRAAETQYF. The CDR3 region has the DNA TGTGCCAGCATTACACGGGCAGCGGAGACCCAGTACTTC.

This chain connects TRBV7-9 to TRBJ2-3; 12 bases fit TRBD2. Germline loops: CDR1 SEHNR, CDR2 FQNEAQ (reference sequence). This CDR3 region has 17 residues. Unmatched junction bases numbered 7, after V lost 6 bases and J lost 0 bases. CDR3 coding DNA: TGTGCCAGCAGACCTCCTAGCGGGGGGGCTAGCACAGATACGCAGTATTTT. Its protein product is CASRPPSGGASTDTQYF.

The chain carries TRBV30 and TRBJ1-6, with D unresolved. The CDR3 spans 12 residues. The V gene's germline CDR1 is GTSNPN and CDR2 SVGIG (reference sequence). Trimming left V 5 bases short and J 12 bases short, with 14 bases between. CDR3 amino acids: CAWSRTEGPLHF. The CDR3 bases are TGTGCCTGGTCCCGCACGGAAGGACCCCTCCACTTT.

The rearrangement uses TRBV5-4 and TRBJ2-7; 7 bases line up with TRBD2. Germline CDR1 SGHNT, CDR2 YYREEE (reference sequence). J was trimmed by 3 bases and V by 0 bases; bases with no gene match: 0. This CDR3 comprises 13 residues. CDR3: CASSLASGYEQYF. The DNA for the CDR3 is TGTGCCAGCAGCTTGGCTAGCGGCTACGAGCAGTACTTC.

The CDR3 DNA reads TGTGCCAGCAGCTTGGTTGGGGGGGCGGAAGCTTTCTTT. Translating gives CASSLVGGAEAFF. The chain has TRBV5-4 and TRBJ1-1; possible D gene TRBD1, 6 bases. The CDR3 has 13 residues. Germline loops: CDR1 SGHNT, CDR2 YYREEE (reference sequence). Trimming pared 0 bases from V and 8 bases from J, leaving 11 bases between.

As DNA, the CDR3 is TGCAGCGTTGGGGACAGGCTATACGAGCAGTACTTC. It is translated as CSVGDRLYEQYF. V usage is TRBV29-1 and J usage is TRBJ2-7; 8 bases fit TRBD1. Trimming cost V 4 bases and J 4 bases; bases outside gene matches: 3. Germline V gene sequence: CDR1 SQVTM, CDR2 ANQGSEA. This CDR3 spans 12 amino acids.

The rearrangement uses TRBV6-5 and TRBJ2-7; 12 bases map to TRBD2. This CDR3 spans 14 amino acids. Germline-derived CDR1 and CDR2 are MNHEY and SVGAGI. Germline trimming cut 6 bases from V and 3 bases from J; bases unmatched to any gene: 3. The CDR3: CASSGLAGLYEQYF. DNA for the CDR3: TGTGCCAGCAGCGGACTAGCGGGGCTCTACGAGCAGTACTTC.

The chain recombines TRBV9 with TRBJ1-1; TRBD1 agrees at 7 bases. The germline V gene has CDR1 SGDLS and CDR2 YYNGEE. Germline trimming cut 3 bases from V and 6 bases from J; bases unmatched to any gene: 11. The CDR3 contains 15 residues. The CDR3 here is CASSAQRQGLAEAFF. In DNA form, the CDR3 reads TGTGCCAGCAGCGCCCAGAGACAGGGACTCGCTGAAGCTTTCTTT. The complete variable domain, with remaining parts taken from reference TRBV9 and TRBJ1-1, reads DSGVTQTPKHLITATGQRVTLRCSPRSGDLSVYWYQQSLDQGLQFLIQYYNGEERAKGNILERFSAQQFPDLHSELNLSSLELGDSALYFCASSAQRQGLAEAFFGQGTRLTVV.

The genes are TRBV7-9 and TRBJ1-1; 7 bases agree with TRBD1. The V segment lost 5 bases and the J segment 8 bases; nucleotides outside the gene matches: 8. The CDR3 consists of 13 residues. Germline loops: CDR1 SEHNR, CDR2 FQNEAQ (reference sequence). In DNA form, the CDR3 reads TGTGCCAGCAGCCCCCAGGGGGAAGGGGAAGCTTTCTTT. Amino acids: CASSPQGEGEAFF. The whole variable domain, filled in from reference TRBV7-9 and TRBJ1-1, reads DTGVSQNPRHKITKRGQNVTFRCDPISEHNRLYWYRQTLGQGPEFLTYFQNEAQLEKSRLLSDRFSAERPKGSFSTLEIQRTEQGDSAMYLCASSPQGEGEAFFGQGTRLTVV.

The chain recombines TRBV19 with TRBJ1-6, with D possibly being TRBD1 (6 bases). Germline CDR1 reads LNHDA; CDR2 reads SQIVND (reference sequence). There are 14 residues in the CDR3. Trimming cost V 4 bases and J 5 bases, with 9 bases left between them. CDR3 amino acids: CASSTDRNNSPLHF. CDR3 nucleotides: TGTGCCAGTAGTACTGACAGGAATAATTCACCCCTCCACTTT.

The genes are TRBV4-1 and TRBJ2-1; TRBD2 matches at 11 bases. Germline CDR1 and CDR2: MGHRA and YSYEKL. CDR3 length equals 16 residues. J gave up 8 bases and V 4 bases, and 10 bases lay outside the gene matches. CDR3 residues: CASSPPVAGGPDEQFF. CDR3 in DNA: TGCGCCAGCAGCCCACCCGTAGCGGGGGGGCCGGATGAGCAGTTCTTC.

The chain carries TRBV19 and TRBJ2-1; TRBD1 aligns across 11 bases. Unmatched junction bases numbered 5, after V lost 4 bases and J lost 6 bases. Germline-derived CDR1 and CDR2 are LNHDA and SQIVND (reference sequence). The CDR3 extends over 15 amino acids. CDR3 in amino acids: CASSKRDRGSNEQFF. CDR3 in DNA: TGTGCCAGTAGTAAAAGGGACAGGGGGTCCAATGAGCAGTTCTTC.

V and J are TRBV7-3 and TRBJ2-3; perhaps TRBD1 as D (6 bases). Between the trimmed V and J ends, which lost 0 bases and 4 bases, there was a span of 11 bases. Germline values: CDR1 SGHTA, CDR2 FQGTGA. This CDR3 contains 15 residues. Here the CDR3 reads CASSLTQGWADTQYF. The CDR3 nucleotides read TGTGCCAGCAGCTTAACCCAGGGGTGGGCAGATACGCAGTATTTT.

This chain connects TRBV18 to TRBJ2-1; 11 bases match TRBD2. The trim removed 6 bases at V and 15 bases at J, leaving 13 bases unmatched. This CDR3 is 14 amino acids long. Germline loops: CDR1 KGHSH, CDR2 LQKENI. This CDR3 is CASSTHSGGAPRFF. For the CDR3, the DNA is TGTGCCAGCTCCACTCATAGCGGGGGGGCACCTCGGTTCTTC. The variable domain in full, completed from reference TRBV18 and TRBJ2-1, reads NAGVMQNPRHLVRRRGQEARLRCSPMKGHSHVYWYRQLPEEGLKFMVYLQKENIIDESGMPKERFSAEFPKEGPSILRIQQVVRGDSAAYFCASSTHSGGAPRFFGPGTRLTVL.

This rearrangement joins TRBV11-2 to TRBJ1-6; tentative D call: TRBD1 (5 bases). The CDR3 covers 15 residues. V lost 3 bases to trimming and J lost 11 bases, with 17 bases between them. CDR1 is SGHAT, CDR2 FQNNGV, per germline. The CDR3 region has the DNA TGTGCCAGCAGCTTCCCCCCAGGGCTAAGTCCACCCCTCCACTTT. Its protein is CASSFPPGLSPPLHF.

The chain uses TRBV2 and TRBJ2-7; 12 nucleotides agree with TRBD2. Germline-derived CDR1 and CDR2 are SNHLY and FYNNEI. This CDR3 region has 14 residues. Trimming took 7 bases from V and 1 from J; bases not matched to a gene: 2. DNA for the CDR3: TGTGCCAGCATACTAGCGGGGGGTTCCTACGAGCAGTACTTC. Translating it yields CASILAGGSYEQYF.

The CDR3 here is CASGDSFGELFF. CDR3 in DNA: TGTGCCAGCGGGGACAGCTTCGGGGAGCTGTTTTTT. The rearrangement joins TRBV6-1 to TRBJ2-2; 7 bases are shared with TRBD1. Germline CDR1 and CDR2: MNHNS and SASEGT. The length of the CDR3 is 12 residues. V was pared by 8 bases and J by 7 bases, with 4 bases of the junction left unmatched.

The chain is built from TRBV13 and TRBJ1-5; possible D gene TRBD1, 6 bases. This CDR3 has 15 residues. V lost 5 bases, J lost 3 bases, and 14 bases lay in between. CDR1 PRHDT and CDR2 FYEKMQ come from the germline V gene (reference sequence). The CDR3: CASSAGDNPNQPQHF. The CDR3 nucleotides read TGTGCCAGCAGCGCCGGGGACAATCCCAATCAGCCCCAGCATTTT.

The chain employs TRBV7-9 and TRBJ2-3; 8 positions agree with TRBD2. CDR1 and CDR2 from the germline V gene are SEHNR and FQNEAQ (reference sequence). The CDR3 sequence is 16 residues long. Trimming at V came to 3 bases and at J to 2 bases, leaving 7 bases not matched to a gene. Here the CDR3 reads CASSFGGALTTDTQYF. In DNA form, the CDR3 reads TGTGCCAGCAGCTTCGGGGGGGCCCTGACCACAGATACGCAGTATTTT.